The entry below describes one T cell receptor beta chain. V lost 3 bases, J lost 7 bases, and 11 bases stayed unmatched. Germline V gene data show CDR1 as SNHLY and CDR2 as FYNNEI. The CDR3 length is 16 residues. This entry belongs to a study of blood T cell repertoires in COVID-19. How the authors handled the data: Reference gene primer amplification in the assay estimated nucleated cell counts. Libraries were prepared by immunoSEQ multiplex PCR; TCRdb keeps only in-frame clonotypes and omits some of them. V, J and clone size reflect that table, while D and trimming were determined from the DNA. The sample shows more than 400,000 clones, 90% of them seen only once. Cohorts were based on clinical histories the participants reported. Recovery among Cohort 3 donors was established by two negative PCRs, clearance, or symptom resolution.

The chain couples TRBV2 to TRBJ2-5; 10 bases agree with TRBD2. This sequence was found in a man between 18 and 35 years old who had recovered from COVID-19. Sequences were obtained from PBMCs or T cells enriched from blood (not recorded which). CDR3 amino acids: CASSDGGLAGVGTQYF. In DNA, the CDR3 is TGTGCCAGCAGTGATGGCGGGCTAGCGGGAGTTGGGACCCAGTACTTC.